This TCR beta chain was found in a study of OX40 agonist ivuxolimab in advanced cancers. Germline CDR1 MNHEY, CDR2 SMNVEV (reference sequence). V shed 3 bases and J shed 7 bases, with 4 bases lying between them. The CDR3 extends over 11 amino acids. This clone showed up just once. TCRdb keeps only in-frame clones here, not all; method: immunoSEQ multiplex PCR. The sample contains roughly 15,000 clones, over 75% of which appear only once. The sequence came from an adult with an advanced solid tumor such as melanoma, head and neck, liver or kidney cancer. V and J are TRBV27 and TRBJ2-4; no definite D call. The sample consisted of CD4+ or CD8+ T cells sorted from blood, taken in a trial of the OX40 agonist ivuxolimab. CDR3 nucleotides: TGTGCCAGCAGTTTTGGGAACATTCAGTACTTC. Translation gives CASSFGNIQYF.